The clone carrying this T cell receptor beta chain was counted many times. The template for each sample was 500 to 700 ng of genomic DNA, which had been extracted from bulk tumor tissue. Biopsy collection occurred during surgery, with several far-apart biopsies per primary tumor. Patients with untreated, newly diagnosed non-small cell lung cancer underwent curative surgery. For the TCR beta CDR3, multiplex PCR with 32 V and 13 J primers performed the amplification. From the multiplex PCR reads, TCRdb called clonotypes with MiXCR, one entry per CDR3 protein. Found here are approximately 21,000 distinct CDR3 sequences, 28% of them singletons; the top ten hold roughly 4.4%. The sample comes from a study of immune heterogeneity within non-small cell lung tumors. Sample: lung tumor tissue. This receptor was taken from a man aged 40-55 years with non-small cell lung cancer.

In DNA, the CDR3 is TGTGCCAGCAGTTTAGCGACAGGGAATAATTCACCCCTCCACTTT. It encodes CASSLATGNNSPLHF. The V and J genes are TRBV27 and TRBJ1-6; 7 bases are a match to TRBD1. The germline V gene encodes CDR1 MNHEY and CDR2 SMNVEV (reference sequence). The J segment lost 5 bases and the V segment lost 2 bases, leaving 3 bases of the junction unmatched. The length of the CDR3 is 15 residues.